This T cell receptor beta chain was profiled in a study of breast tumors, draining lymph nodes, adjacent tissues. This clonotype was seen repeatedly, ten times or more. This CDR3 has 16 amino acids. V dropped 0 bases and J dropped 6 bases, with 15 bases sitting between them. Germline V gives CDR1 MGHDK, CDR2 SYGVNS. From the multiplex PCR reads, TCRdb called clonotypes with MiXCR, one entry per CDR3 protein. The data hold some 140,000 distinct CDR3 sequences, with under 25% observed a single time. Samples came from axillary lymph nodes draining the breast cancer. The receptor's source is a female donor with breast cancer. Some clones in this sample may be carry-over from other donors' samples. Material for sequencing was axillary lymph node tissue. The chain links TRBV25-1 to TRBJ2-1; TRBD1 or TRBD2 may be the D gene (5 bases each). In DNA form, the CDR3 reads TGTGCCAGCAGTGAATATATGAGGGCAGGGAGCAATGAGCAGTTCTTC. Translating it yields CASSEYMRAGSNEQFF.